The clone carrying this T cell receptor beta chain was seen only once. Its specificity is not known. Germline V gene sequence: CDR1 SNHLY, CDR2 FYNNEI. Trimming stripped 8 bases from V and 2 bases from J, with 9 bases between. CDR3 length equals 13 residues. The data were obtained in a study of T cell responses to AZD1222 COVID-19 vaccine. The study's findings and limits: Close to half of spike-specific TCRs reportedly recognize unmutated variant regions.

Data came from immunoSEQ multiplex PCR; TCRdb stores just in-frame clones and leaves some out. The sample records 100,000 to 150,000 clones, around nine tenths being singletons. Sample: peripheral blood, taken on day 0 of AZD1222 vaccination. This receptor was taken from an adult in good health. The V and J genes are TRBV2 and TRBJ2-2; D may correspond to TRBD1 or TRBD2 (5 bases each). The DNA of the CDR3 is TGTGCCAGCGGGACGGACAACACCGGGGAGCTGTTTTTT. Translating gives CASGTDNTGELFF.